This T cell receptor (beta chain) is from a study of T-cell memory formation after mild COVID-19. This clonotype was seen more than once but under ten times. TCRdb redid the calling of the 5' RACE reads with MiXCR, one entry per CDR3 protein. The sample carries about 400,000 distinct CDR3 sequences, over 13% recorded once. The sample consisted of PBMCs or a T cell subset sorted from them (not recorded which). This clonotype was sampled from a man aged 18 to 30 who had mild COVID-19 (a few samples of this study predate the infection). Cell type and time point are not known.

CDR3: CATRDRLGTEAFF. CDR3 bases: TGTGCCACCAGGGACCGCCTCGGCACTGAAGCTTTCTTT. The gene calls are TRBV10-3 and TRBJ1-1; D possibly corresponds to TRBD1 (5 bases). The CDR3 is 13 amino acids. V was trimmed by 10 bases and J by 4 bases, leaving 16 bases between them. Germline lookup yields CDR1 ENHRY and CDR2 SYGVKD.